This T cell receptor beta chain was sequenced during a study of blood T cell repertoires in COVID-19. Study background: There were acute and convalescent COVID-19 samples, and they came from the United States, Italy and Spain.

Per the authors' pipeline: Quantification of nucleated cells was approximated via reference gene primer amplification. Data came from immunoSEQ multiplex PCR; TCRdb stores just in-frame clones and leaves some out. The V and J calls and clone size were taken over from that table, and D and trimming were inferred from the DNA. The sample shows under 75,000 clones, around 67% of them seen only once. About this clone: One end of the junction varies from germline; a read error may be responsible.

Material: peripheral blood. The sequence was collected from a woman aged 45 to 65 with active or convalescent COVID-19.

The CDR3 sequence: CASSLRQGYYVQYF. CDR3 nucleotide sequence: TGCGCCAGCAGCTTGCGGCAGGGTTACTACGTGCAGTACTTC. The V call is TRBV5-1, the J call TRBJ2-7; a possible D gene is TRBD1 (5 bases). CDR1 is SGHRS and CDR2 is YFSETQ in the germline V gene. The CDR3 has 14 residues.